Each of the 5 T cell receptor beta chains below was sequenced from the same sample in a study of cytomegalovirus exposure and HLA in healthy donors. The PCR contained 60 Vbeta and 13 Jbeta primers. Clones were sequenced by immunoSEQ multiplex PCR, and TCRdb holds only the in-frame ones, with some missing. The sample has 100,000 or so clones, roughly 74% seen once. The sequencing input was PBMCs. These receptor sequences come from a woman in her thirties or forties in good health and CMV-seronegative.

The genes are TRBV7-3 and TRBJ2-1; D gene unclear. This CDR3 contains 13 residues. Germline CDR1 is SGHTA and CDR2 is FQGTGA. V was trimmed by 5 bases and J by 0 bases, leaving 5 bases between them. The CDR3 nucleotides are TGTGCCAGCAGCCCGAGCTCCTACAATGAGCAGTTCTTC. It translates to CASSPSSYNEQFF.

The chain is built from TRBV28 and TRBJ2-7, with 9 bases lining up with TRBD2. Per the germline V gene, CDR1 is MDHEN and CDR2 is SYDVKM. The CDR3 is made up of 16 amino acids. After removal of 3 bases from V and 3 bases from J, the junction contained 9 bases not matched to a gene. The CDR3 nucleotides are TGTGCCAGCAGTTTCGTATTGGGACTAGCCCTCTACGAGCAGTACTTC. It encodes CASSFVLGLALYEQYF.

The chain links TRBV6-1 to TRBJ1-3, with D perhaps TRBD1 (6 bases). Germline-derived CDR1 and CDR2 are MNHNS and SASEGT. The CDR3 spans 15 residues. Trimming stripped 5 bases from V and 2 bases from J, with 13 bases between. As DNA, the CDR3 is TGTGCCAGCAGTCTACAGGGATCGGCTGGAAACACCATATATTTT. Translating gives CASSLQGSAGNTIYF.

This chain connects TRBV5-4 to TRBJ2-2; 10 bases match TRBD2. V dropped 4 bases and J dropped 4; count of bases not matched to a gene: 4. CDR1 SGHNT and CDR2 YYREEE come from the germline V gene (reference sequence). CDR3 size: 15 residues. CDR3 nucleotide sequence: TGTGCCAGCAGCCAAGCGGGAGGGCCCACCGGGGAGCTGTTTTTT. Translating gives CASSQAGGPTGELFF. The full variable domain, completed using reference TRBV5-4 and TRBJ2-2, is ETGVTQSPTHLIKTRGQQVTLRCSSQSGHNTVSWYQQALGQGPQFIFQYYREEENGRGNFPPRFSGLQFPNYSSELNVNALELDDSALYLCASSQAGGPTGELFFGEGSRLTVL.

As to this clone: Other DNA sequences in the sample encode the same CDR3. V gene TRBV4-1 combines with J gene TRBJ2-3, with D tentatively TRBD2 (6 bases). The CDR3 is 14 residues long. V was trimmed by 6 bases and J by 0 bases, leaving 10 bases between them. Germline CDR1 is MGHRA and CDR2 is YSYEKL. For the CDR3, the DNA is TGCGCCAGCAGTCCCGGGACTAGCACAGATACGCAGTATTTT. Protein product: CASSPGTSTDTQYF.